The table lists the clone carrying this T cell receptor beta chain with a few counts. The germline gives CDR1 DFQATT, CDR2 SNEGSKA (reference sequence). CDR3 size: 14 residues. The data were taken from a study of T cells in Graves' hyperthyroidism and ophthalmopathy. Amplification yielded TCR beta CDR3 regions, with RNA transcripts as the source. The study used the HTBI primer set for a first-round RT-PCR of the TCR CDR3. Using its own MiXCR run on the multiplex PCR reads, TCRdb lists one record per CDR3 protein. The table records fewer than 450,000 distinct CDR3 sequences, roughly 17% of them present only once.

This clonotype was sampled from a woman between 25 and 40 years old with Graves' hyperthyroidism that later progressed to Graves' ophthalmopathy. The V gene is TRBV20-1, the J gene TRBJ1-5; perhaps D is TRBD1 or TRBD2 (5 bases each). With the DNA end fitting TRBJ2-3 better, the J assignment may be wrong. Input material: blood. CDR3 sequence reads: CSAVGLREPTVQYF. The CDR3 DNA reads TGCAGTGCCGTAGGCTTAAGGGAGCCGACAGTCCAGTATTTT.